This passage covers 9 T cell receptor beta chains from one sample sequenced in a study of cytomegalovirus exposure and HLA in healthy donors. The PCR employed 60 Vbeta primers together with 13 Jbeta primers. Sequencing used immunoSEQ multiplex PCR; TCRdb keeps in-frame clones, though not all of them. The table shows about 140,000 clones, with 70% to 85% occurring only once. Sequenced material: PBMCs. These receptors all stem from a woman aged 40 to 55 in good health and CMV-seronegative.

The chain employs TRBV5-5 and TRBJ2-7, with TRBD2 matching 8 bases. Germline lookup yields CDR1 SGHKS and CDR2 YYEKEE (reference sequence). J lost 0 bases, V lost 4 bases, and 6 bases had no gene match. The CDR3 has 15 residues. The CDR3 nucleotides are TGTGCCAGCAGCACCACCGGGACTAGCTCCTACGAGCAGTACTTC. Protein: CASSTTGTSSYEQYF.

CDR3 DNA: TGTGCCAGCAGTTTATTGCCCTTAAATCGAGTCACTAACTATGGCTACACCTTC. Amino acids: CASSLLPLNRVTNYGYTF. The chain couples TRBV27 to TRBJ1-2, with unresolved D. Germline V gives CDR1 MNHEY, CDR2 SMNVEV (reference sequence). The CDR3 runs to 18 residues. Trimming stripped 1 base from V and 0 bases from J, with 18 bases between.

This clone was seen only once. The rearrangement joins TRBV19 to TRBJ2-3, with 7 bases aligning to TRBD1. Germline CDR1 and CDR2: LNHDA and SQIVND (reference sequence). The CDR3 spans 14 residues. The V segment lost 7 bases and the J segment 2 bases; nucleotides outside the gene matches: 6. CDR3 bases: TGTGCCAGTACCCTCGGGACAGCCACAGATACGCAGTATTTT. The encoded protein is CASTLGTATDTQYF.

This clone was seen once. The chain links TRBV5-4 to TRBJ2-2, with D hard to call. V gave up 4 bases and J gave up 6 bases, with 16 bases separating them. The V gene's germline CDR1 is SGHNT and CDR2 YYREEE (reference sequence). The CDR3 has 15 residues. CDR3 sequence: CASSLGRTRPGELFF. The CDR3 bases are TGTGCCAGCAGCCTAGGCCGAACTCGGCCCGGGGAGCTGTTTTTT.

CDR3 residues: CASSEGLAGDLTDTQYF. CDR3 nucleotides: TGTGCCAGCAGTGAGGGGCTAGCGGGAGACCTCACAGATACGCAGTATTTT. The rearrangement joins TRBV2 to TRBJ2-3; 10 bases map to TRBD2. The ends lost 3 bases at V and 2 bases at J; junction bases unmatched: 8. CDR1 and CDR2 (germline): SNHLY, FYNNEI. This CDR3 contains 17 residues.

This rearrangement joins TRBV7-9 to TRBJ2-1, with TRBD2 identical over 14 bases. There are 15 residues in the CDR3. The junction had 5 bases not matched to a gene; V was cut back by 5 bases and J by 8 bases. Germline V gene lookup returns CDR1 SEHNR and CDR2 FQNEAQ (reference sequence). The CDR3, as DNA: TGTGCCAGCAGCCTCGGGACTAGCGGGAGTTATGAGCAGTTCTTC. It encodes CASSLGTSGSYEQFF. The full variable domain, with the rest looked up from reference TRBV7-9 and TRBJ2-1, is DTGVSQNPRHKITKRGQNVTFRCDPISEHNRLYWYRQTLGQGPEFLTYFQNEAQLEKSRLLSDRFSAERPKGSFSTLEIQRTEQGDSAMYLCASSLGTSGSYEQFFGPGTRLTVL.

J is TRBJ1-4 and V is TRBV15; D ambiguous. The CDR3 runs 13 residues. The V end was cut by 2 bases, the J end by 8 bases, with 9 bases between. Germline lookup yields CDR1 LNHNV and CDR2 YYDKDF (reference sequence). The CDR3 sequence is CATSRRREEKLFF. The CDR3 DNA reads TGTGCCACCAGCAGACGACGGGAAGAAAAACTGTTTTTT.

The CDR3 coding sequence is TGCGCCAGCAGCCAAGATATCGGGGGGGGCAATGAGCAGTTCTTC. The encoded protein is CASSQDIGGGNEQFF. The chain uses TRBV4-1 and TRBJ2-1, with TRBD2 matching 8 bases. V shed 0 bases, J shed 6 bases, and the junction held 4 bases outside the gene matches. Germline V CDR1 and CDR2: MGHRA, YSYEKL. The CDR3 spans 15 residues.

The V and J genes are TRBV28 and TRBJ2-2; 10 bases align to TRBD1. CDR3 length: 15 amino acids. Trimming took 7 bases from V and 6 from J; bases not matched to a gene: 8. The V gene's germline CDR1 is MDHEN and CDR2 SYDVKM. In nucleotides, the CDR3 is TGTGCCAGCACGACAGGGGGCCTTTCATCCGGGGAGCTGTTTTTT. It translates to CASTTGGLSSGELFF.